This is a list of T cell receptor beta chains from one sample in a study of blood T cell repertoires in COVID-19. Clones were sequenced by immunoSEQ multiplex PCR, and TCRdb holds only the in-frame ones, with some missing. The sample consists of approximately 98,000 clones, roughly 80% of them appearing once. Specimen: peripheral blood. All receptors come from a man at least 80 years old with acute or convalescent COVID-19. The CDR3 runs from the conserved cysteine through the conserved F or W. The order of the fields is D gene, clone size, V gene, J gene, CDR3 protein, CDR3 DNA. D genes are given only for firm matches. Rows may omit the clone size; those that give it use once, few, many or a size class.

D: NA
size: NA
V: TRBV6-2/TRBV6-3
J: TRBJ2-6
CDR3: CASSSPSSGANVLTF
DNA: TGTGCCAGCAGTTCCCCCAGCTCTGGGGCCAACGTCCTGACTTTC

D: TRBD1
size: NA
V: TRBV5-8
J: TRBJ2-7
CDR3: CASSWAGQGAYEQYF
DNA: TGTGCCAGCAGCTGGGCAGGGCAGGGGGCCTACGAGCAGTACTTC

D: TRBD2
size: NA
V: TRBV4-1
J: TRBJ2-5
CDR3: CASSQDRLAGLETQYF
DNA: TGCGCCAGCAGCCAAGATAGACTAGCGGGATTGGAGACCCAGTACTTC

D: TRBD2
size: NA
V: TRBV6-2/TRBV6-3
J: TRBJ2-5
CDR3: CASSYPREGEETQYF
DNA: TGTGCCAGCAGTTACCCCCGGGAGGGCGAAGAGACCCAGTACTTC

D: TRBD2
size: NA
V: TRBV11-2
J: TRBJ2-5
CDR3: CASSLEVGGRAGTQYF
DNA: TGTGCCAGCAGCTTAGAAGTCGGCGGGAGGGCGGGGACCCAGTACTTC

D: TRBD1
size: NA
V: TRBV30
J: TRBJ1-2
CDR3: CAWTDPRGQLNYGYTF
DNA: TGTGCCTGGACCGACCCTAGGGGGCAATTGAACTATGGCTACACCTTC

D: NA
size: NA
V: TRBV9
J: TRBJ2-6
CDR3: CASSSGQPGANVLTF
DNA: TGTGCCAGCAGCTCCGGACAGCCTGGGGCCAACGTCCTGACTTTC

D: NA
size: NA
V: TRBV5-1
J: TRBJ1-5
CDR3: CASSHTGPQPQHF
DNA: TGCGCCAGCAGCCACACAGGGCCTCAGCCCCAGCATTTT

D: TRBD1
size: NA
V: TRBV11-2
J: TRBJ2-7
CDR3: CASSPRLGTGVAEQYF
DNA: TGTGCCAGCAGCCCAAGGCTAGGGACAGGGGTGGCCGAGCAGTACTTC

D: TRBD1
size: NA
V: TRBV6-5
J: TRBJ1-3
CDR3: CASRQGANPGNTIYF
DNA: TGTGCCAGCAGACAGGGGGCGAATCCTGGAAACACCATATATTTT

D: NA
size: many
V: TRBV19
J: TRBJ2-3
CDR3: CASSMGRGPSTDTQYF
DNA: TGTGCCAGTAGTATGGGGCGGGGTCCTAGCACAGATACGCAGTATTTT

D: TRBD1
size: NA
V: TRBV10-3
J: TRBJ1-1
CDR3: CAISPWDRVPLGEAFF
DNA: TGTGCCATCAGTCCCTGGGACAGGGTTCCGCTGGGAGAAGCTTTCTTT

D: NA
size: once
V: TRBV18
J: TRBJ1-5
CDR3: CASSKDRDSNQPQHF
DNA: TGTGCCAGCTCCAAGGACAGAGATAGCAATCAGCCCCAGCATTTT

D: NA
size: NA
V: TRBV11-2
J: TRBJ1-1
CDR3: CASSLEGQGWSTEAFF
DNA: TGTGCCAGCAGCTTAGAGGGCCAGGGATGGTCCACTGAAGCTTTCTTT

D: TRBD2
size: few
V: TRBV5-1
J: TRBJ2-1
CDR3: CASSPLTGGNEQFF
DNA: TGCGCCAGCAGCCCTCTAACGGGGGGCAATGAGCAGTTCTTC

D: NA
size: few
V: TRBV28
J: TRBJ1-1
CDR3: CASSLSTANTEAFF
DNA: TGTGCCAGCAGTTTATCCACAGCGAACACTGAAGCTTTCTTT